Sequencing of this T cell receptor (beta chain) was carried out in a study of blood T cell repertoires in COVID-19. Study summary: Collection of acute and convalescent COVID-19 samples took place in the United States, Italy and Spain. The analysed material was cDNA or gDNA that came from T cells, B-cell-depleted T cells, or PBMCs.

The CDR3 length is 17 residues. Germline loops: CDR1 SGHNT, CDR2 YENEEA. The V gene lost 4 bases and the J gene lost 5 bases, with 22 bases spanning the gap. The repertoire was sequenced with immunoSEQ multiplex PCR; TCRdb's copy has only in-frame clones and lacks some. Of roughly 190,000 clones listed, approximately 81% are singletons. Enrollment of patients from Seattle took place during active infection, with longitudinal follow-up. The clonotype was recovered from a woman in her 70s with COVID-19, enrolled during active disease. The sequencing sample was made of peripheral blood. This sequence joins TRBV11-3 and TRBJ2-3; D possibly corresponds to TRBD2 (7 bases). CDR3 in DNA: TGTGCCAGCAGCTCCCTTCGGGGGGCGGGGGTAGGAGATACGCAGTATTTT. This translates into CASSSLRGAGVGDTQYF.